In this sample, the clone carrying this TCR beta chain turned up once. This specimen comes from a study of blood T cell repertoires in COVID-19. In the study overall: Spain, Italy and the United States supplied samples that represented acute and convalescent COVID-19. Sources were T cells, B-cell-depleted T cells, or PBMCs; the material itself was cDNA or gDNA.

The CDR3 consists of 15 residues. The V end was cut by 3 bases, the J end by 0 bases, with 10 bases between. The germline V gene encodes CDR1 KGHSH and CDR2 LQKENI. Seattle's enrolled individuals joined amid active infection and were then monitored longitudinally. Authors' data handling: Nucleated cell number was recorded as an estimate derived from reference gene primer amplification. Method: immunoSEQ multiplex PCR; TCRdb's copy keeps in-frame clones and lacks some. That table gives V, J and clone size, and the DNA gave D and trimming. The table includes around 260,000 clones, 84% detected once. The source material was peripheral blood. This rearrangement joins TRBV18 to TRBJ2-3; D not certain. This clonotype was obtained from a person between 65 and 80 years old with COVID-19, enrolled during active disease. CDR3 amino acids: CASSPFLSSTDTQYF. CDR3 DNA: TGTGCCAGCTCACCCTTTCTGTCGAGCACAGATACGCAGTATTTT.